A single sample gave rise to the 8 T cell receptor beta chains below, sequenced in a study of OX40 agonist ivuxolimab in advanced cancers. Measured with immunoSEQ multiplex PCR; TCRdb has only the in-frame clones, and not every one. The table has 25,000 to 35,000 clones, less than 90% seen once. This sample comprised CD4+ or CD8+ T cells sorted from blood, obtained in a trial of the OX40 agonist ivuxolimab. The receptors were gathered from an adult with an advanced solid tumor such as melanoma, head and neck, liver or kidney cancer.

V gene TRBV5-1 combines with J gene TRBJ2-2; D is undetermined. The CDR3 consists of 13 residues. The V gene's germline CDR1 is SGHRS and CDR2 YFSETQ. Between the trimmed V and J ends, which lost 0 bases and 2 bases, there was a span of 2 bases. As DNA, the CDR3 is TGCGCCAGCAGCTTGGGTAACACCGGGGAGCTGTTTTTT. Protein sequence: CASSLGNTGELFF.

Here the CDR3 DNA reads TGTGCCAGCAGCCACCTAACCGGGACAGGGCTTGAAAAACTGTTTTTT. Translating gives CASSHLTGTGLEKLFF. The chain links TRBV14 to TRBJ1-4, with 9 bases aligning to TRBD1. The V segment lost 3 bases and the J segment 7 bases; nucleotides outside the gene matches: 9. The CDR3 is 16 amino acids. Looked up from germline, CDR1 is SGHDN and CDR2 is FVKESK.

The chain is built from TRBV6-5 and TRBJ1-4; D unclear. The CDR3 runs to 15 residues. V gave up 5 bases and J gave up 1 base, with 11 bases separating them. Germline V gives CDR1 MNHEY, CDR2 SVGAGI. The CDR3 reads CASSTLTETNEKLFF. The CDR3 DNA reads as TGTGCCAGCAGTACACTTACAGAAACTAATGAAAAACTGTTTTTT.

The chain links TRBV29-1 to TRBJ2-7; weak D call: TRBD2 (7 bases). Trimming cost V 6 bases and J 6 bases, with 24 bases left between them. The CDR3 is made up of 15 amino acids. CDR1 is SQVTM and CDR2 is ANQGSEA in the germline V gene. CDR3 residues: CSVVRGTGGPGEQYF. CDR3 in DNA: TGCAGCGTCGTAAGGGGCACGGGGGGCCCTGGCGAGCAGTACTTC.

V usage is TRBV18 and J usage is TRBJ2-5, with 8 bases lining up with TRBD2. This CDR3 contains 17 residues. V was clipped by 0 bases and J by 4 bases; unmatched bases: 10. Germline V lookup: CDR1 KGHSH, CDR2 LQKENI. CDR3 loop: CASSPPSTSGSAETQYF. The CDR3 DNA is TGTGCCAGCTCACCACCAAGTACCAGCGGGAGCGCAGAGACCCAGTACTTC.

This clone was recorded once. J is TRBJ1-4 and V is TRBV10-3; 9 bases agree with TRBD1. After removal of 3 bases from V and 12 bases from J, the junction contained 8 bases not matched to a gene. The germline V gene has CDR1 ENHRY and CDR2 SYGVKD. This CDR3 is built from 14 residues. The DNA of the CDR3 is TGTGCCATCAGTGATGGACAGGGGTCGGCCCAACTGTTTTTT. Residues: CAISDGQGSAQLFF.

Here the CDR3 reads CASSIGASGIYEQYF. CDR3 DNA sequence: TGTGCCAGTAGTATAGGGGCTAGCGGGATCTACGAGCAGTACTTC. This chain links TRBV19 with TRBJ2-7, with 9 positions matching TRBD2. Germline V lookup: CDR1 LNHDA, CDR2 SQIVND (reference sequence). V was pared by 1 base and J by 3 bases, with 4 bases of the junction left unmatched. This CDR3 is 15 amino acids long.

CDR3: CASSAVVGRTNGELFF. The DNA for the CDR3 is TGTGCCAGCAGCGCAGTCGTGGGGCGCACGAACGGGGAGCTGTTTTTT. The chain has TRBV9 and TRBJ2-2; TRBD1 is a possible D gene (5 bases). V gave up 3 bases and J gave up 7 bases, with 19 bases separating them. The CDR3 runs 16 residues. CDR1 SGDLS and CDR2 YYNGEE come from the germline V gene.